This T cell receptor (beta chain) stems from a study of read filtering for tumor transcriptome and immune sequencing. Per germline, CDR1 SGHDT and CDR2 YYEEEE. The CDR3 covers 14 residues. The V gene lost 4 bases and the J gene lost 1 base, with 10 bases spanning the gap. This clonotype appeared many times. The library was built from about 370 ng RNA with molecular barcoded adaptors for alpha/delta and beta/gamma chains. TCRdb used MiXCR to reprocess the reads, holding one entry per CDR3 protein. The top ten hold about 17% of the sample, which has approximately 60,000 distinct CDR3 sequences, 20% to 25% seen once.

Sequencing used a population of CD138-negative cells sorted from bone marrow. The sequence came from a donor over 35 with multiple myeloma. The rearrangement links TRBV5-6 to TRBJ2-3, with D uncertain. As DNA, the CDR3 is TGTGCCAGCAGCCCCCCTGTAGGCACAGATACGCAGTATTTT. Protein sequence: CASSPPVGTDTQYF.